This T cell receptor (beta chain) was documented in a study of radiotherapy plus CTLA-4 blockade in lung cancer. About the research overall: Objective responses were documented in around 19% of patients, with disease control in around 30%. General observations from the study: There was expansion of tumor-derived TCR clones in blood after radiotherapy plus ipilimumab. Strongest reported response predictors: early blood clone changes and post-radiation interferon-beta.

Concerning this clone: Its antigen is unidentified.

Focal radiation plus CTLA-4 blockade with ipilimumab was given to patients with chemo-refractory metastatic non-small-cell lung cancer. Germline CDR1 SGHRS, CDR2 YFSETQ. CDR3 size: 19 residues. The trim removed 3 bases at V and 1 base at J, leaving 12 bases unmatched. TCRdb keeps only in-frame clones here, not all; method: immunoSEQ multiplex PCR. In the table there are approximately 100,000 clones, around 86% of which are singletons. The sample in question was peripheral blood, obtained from a patient treated with radiotherapy plus ipilimumab. The chain joins TRBV5-1 to TRBJ2-7, with TRBD2 identical over 14 bases. The TCR sequence derives from a human donor with non-small cell lung cancer who had a partial response to radiotherapy plus ipilimumab. CDR3 residues: CASSSGLTSGRALSYEQYF. The CDR3 nucleotides read TGCGCCAGCAGCTCCGGCCTGACTAGCGGGAGGGCCCTTTCCTACGAGCAGTACTTC.